The 12 T cell receptor beta chains below all came from one sample that was sequenced in a study of T cell changes during pregnancy in multiple sclerosis. Repertoires were generated with immunoSEQ multiplex PCR, while TCRdb's copy carries only in-frame clones and drops some. This sample has roughly 100,000 clones, with roughly nine tenths found just once. The material sequenced was peripheral blood, taken before pregnancy. The receptor source for this set is a female donor with multiple sclerosis, enrolled in a pregnancy study.

The V and J genes are TRBV10-3 and TRBJ1-6; 11 bases line up with TRBD1. Trimming removed 10 bases from V and 7 bases from J; junction bases left unmatched: 6. This CDR3 region has 14 residues. The germline gives CDR1 ENHRY, CDR2 SYGVKD. This CDR3 reads CATRTGGGNSPLHF. In DNA, the CDR3 is TGTGCCACCAGGACAGGGGGCGGGAATTCACCCCTCCACTTT.

V is TRBV7-3 and J is TRBJ2-1, with TRBD2 matching over 10 bases. The CDR3 loop spans 15 amino acids. Germline CDR1 is SGHTA and CDR2 is FQGTGA. The ends lost 3 bases at V and 9 bases at J; junction bases unmatched: 8. CDR3 in amino acids: CASSFRLAGAGEQFF. The CDR3 nucleotides read TGTGCCAGCAGCTTTCGGCTAGCGGGAGCCGGTGAGCAGTTCTTC.

This chain links TRBV2 with TRBJ2-7; 13 bases agree with TRBD2. Germline V gene data show CDR1 as SNHLY and CDR2 as FYNNEI. This CDR3 comprises 14 residues. V dropped 7 bases and J dropped 4; count of bases not matched to a gene: 4. CDR3 nucleotides: TGTGCCAGCATGGGGACTAGCGGGACGTACGAGCAGTACTTC. Translated, it gives CASMGTSGTYEQYF.

The chain joins TRBV9 to TRBJ1-1, with D unclear. The CDR3 covers 12 residues. Deletions cut 4 bases from V and 7 bases from J, with 11 bases between. In germline, CDR1 is SGDLS, CDR2 YYNGEE. The CDR3 loop is CASSPHLDEAFF. CDR3 bases: TGTGCCAGCAGCCCCCACCTAGATGAAGCTTTCTTT.

The chain employs TRBV5-1 and TRBJ2-7; 9 bases align to TRBD2. The CDR3 spans 15 residues. J lost 7 bases, V lost 4 bases, and 12 bases had no gene match. The germline CDR1 and CDR2 sequences are SGHRS and YFSETQ. CDR3 loop: CASSPGAGGPAEQYF. The CDR3 DNA sequence: TGCGCCAGCAGCCCGGGAGCGGGAGGACCGGCAGAGCAGTACTTC.

The chain uses TRBV30 and TRBJ1-1; a weak D match, TRBD1 (6 bases). Trimming removed 0 bases at V and 6 bases at J, with 17 bases between. Per germline, CDR1 GTSNPN and CDR2 SVGIG (reference sequence). The CDR3 extends over 15 amino acids. The CDR3 DNA sequence: TGTGCCTGGAGTGTAGCACAGGGCGGTGTCGCTGAAGCTTTCTTT. It specifies CAWSVAQGGVAEAFF.

This clone has ten or more counts. The chain couples TRBV6-4 to TRBJ2-3, with D tentatively TRBD1 (5 bases). Trimming took off 3 bases at V and 2 bases at J, with 6 bases between the two ends. The CDR3 extends over 13 amino acids. Germline CDR1 and CDR2: MRHNA and SNTAGT. The CDR3 DNA follows: TGTGCCAGCAGTGAAGGGGACACAGATACGCAGTATTTT. Translation gives CASSEGDTDTQYF.

This clone occurred a few times. The gene calls are TRBV7-2 and TRBJ1-6; no clear D gene. Trimming removed 6 bases from V and 9 bases from J, with 9 bases in between. The CDR3 contains 12 residues. CDR1 and CDR2 (germline): SGHTA, FQGNSA. The CDR3 DNA follows: TGTGCCAGCAGTTACGGTCGTTCACCCCTCCACTTT. Translating gives CASSYGRSPLHF.

The sample holds a few counts of this clone. V usage is TRBV4-1 and J usage is TRBJ2-1; the D gene is possibly TRBD2 (5 bases). This CDR3 has 16 residues. Germline CDR1 and CDR2: MGHRA and YSYEKL. The V and J ends lost 0 bases and 6 bases respectively, with 15 bases between them. CDR3 loop: CASSQELGGVSNEQFF. DNA of the CDR3: TGCGCCAGCAGCCAAGAACTAGGCGGAGTTAGCAATGAGCAGTTCTTC.

The sample holds one count of this clone. V usage is TRBV14 and J usage is TRBJ1-2; weak D call: TRBD1 (5 bases). The germline CDR1 and CDR2 sequences are SGHDN and FVKESK. V lost 1 base and J lost 3, with 12 bases in between. This CDR3 has 15 amino acids. This CDR3 reads CASSQGPGGYYGYTF. The CDR3 DNA is TGTGCCAGCAGCCAAGGGCCCGGGGGGTACTATGGCTACACCTTC.

The chain carries TRBV18 and TRBJ2-7; D remains ambiguous. Deletions cut 2 bases from V and 2 bases from J, with 13 bases between. The CDR3 length is 15 residues. The germline gives CDR1 KGHSH, CDR2 LQKENI. In DNA form, the CDR3 reads TGTGCCAGCTCACCATTGCCAAGACATACCTACGAGCAGTACTTC. Its protein product is CASSPLPRHTYEQYF.

V gene TRBV27 combines with J gene TRBJ2-5; 13 nucleotides match TRBD2. CDR1 is MNHEY, CDR2 SMNVEV, per germline (reference sequence). Trimming took 5 bases from V and 5 from J; bases not matched to a gene: 11. This CDR3 is 17 amino acids long. The CDR3 sequence is CASSPHRTSGSGETQYF. CDR3 sequence (DNA): TGTGCCAGCAGTCCTCATAGGACTAGCGGGAGCGGTGAGACCCAGTACTTC.